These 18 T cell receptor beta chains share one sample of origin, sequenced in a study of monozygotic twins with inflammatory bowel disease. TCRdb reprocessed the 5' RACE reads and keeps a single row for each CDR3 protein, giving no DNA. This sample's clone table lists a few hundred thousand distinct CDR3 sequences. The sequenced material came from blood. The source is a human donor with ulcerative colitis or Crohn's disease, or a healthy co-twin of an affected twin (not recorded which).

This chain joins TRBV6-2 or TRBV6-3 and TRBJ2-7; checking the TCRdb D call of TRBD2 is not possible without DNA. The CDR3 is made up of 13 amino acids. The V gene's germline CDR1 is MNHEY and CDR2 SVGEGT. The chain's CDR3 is CASRPSGTYEQYF.

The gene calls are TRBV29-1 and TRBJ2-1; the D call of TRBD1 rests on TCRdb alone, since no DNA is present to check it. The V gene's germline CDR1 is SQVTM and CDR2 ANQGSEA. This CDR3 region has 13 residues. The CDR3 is CSVGGRAYNEQFF.

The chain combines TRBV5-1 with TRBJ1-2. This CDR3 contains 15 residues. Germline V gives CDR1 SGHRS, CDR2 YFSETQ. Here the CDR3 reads CASSLMGSEDYGYTF.

This CDR3 is CASSPKTGTPGEQYF. V is TRBV18 and J is TRBJ2-7; absent DNA, TCRdb's TRBD1 call cannot be checked. Germline V gene data show CDR1 as KGHSH and CDR2 as LQKENI. This CDR3 is built from 15 residues.

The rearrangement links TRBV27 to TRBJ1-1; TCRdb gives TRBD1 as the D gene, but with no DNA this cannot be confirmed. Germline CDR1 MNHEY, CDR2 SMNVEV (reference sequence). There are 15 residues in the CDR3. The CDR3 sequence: CASHFTGGAGTEAFF.

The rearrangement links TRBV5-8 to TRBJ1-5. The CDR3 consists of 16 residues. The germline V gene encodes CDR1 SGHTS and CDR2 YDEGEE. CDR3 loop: CASSLGGGGWNQPQHF.

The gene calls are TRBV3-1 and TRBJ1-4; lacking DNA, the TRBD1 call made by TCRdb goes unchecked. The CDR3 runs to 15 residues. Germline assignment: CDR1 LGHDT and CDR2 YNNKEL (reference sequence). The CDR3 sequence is CASSLLGQGHEKLFF.

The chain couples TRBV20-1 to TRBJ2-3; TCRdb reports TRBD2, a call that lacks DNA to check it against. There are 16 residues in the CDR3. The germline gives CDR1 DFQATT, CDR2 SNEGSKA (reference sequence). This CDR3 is CSARDSGGPYGDTQYF.

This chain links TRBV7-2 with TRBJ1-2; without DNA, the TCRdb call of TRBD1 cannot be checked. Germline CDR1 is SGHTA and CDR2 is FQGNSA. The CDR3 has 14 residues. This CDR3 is CASSLWDSEGGYTF.

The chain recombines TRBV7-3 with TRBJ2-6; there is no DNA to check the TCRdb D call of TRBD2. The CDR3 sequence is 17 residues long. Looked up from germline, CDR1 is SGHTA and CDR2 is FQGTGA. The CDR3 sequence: CASSKIERGAGANVLTF.

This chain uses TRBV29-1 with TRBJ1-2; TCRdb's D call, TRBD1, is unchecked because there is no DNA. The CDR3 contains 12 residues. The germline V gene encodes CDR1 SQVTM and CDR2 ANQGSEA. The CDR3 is CSVGVGDYGYTF.

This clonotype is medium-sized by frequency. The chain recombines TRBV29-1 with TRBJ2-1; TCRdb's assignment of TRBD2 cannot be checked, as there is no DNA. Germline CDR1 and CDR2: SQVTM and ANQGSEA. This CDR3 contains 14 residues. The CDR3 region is CSVEEGTSGNEQFF.

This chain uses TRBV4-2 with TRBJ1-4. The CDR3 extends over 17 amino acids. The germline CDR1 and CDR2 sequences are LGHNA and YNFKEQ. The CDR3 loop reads CASSQDRAAATNEKLFF.

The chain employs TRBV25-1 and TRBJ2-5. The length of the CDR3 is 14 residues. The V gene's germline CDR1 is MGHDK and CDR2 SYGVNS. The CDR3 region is CASSEFGQLETQYF.

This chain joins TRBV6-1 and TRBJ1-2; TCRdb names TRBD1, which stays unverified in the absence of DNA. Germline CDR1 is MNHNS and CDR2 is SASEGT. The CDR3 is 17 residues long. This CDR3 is CASSEAPRWGEERGYTF.

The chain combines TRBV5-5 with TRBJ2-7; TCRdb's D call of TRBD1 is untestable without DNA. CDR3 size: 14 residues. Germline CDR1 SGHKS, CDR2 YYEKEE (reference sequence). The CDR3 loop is CASSSDRGKYEQYF.

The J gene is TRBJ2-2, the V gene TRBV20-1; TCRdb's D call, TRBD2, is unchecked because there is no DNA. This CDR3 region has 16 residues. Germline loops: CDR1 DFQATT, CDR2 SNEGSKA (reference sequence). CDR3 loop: CSARDPGRANTGELLF.

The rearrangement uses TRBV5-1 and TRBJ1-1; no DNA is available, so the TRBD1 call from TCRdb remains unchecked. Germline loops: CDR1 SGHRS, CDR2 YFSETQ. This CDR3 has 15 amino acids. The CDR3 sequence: CASHNGGQRNTEAFF.